This record looks at one T cell receptor beta chain sequence and its context. Libraries were prepared by immunoSEQ multiplex PCR; TCRdb keeps only in-frame clonotypes and omits some of them. The data show about 160,000 clones, 88% seen once. The entry originates in a study of T cell responses to AZD1222 COVID-19 vaccine. The V and J ends lost 6 bases and 13 bases, in that order; junction bases with no gene match: 9. The germline V gene has CDR1 MNHNY and CDR2 SVGAGI (reference sequence). The CDR3 covers 12 residues. This clonotype originated in an adult in good health. Sequencing was performed on peripheral blood, taken on day 0 of AZD1222 vaccination. The chain employs TRBV6-6 and TRBJ1-1; TRBD1 agrees at 9 bases. CDR3 in DNA: TGTGCCAGCAGCCCCGACAGGGGGAGGGTTTTCTTT. Protein product: CASSPDRGRVFF.